This TCR beta chain is drawn from a study of shared clonotypes between healthy human individuals. Naive CD8 cells lacked CD45RO and underwent positive selection for CCR7, leaving out terminally differentiated effector memory CD45RA+ cells. The assay was immunoSEQ multiplex PCR, and TCRdb's table has in-frame clones only and misses some. This table has approximately 1.9 million clones, around 95% appearing once. Germline V gene sequence: CDR1 MDHEN, CDR2 SYDVKM. The CDR3 totals 15 residues. V dropped 5 bases and J dropped 3 bases, with 15 bases sitting between them. The chain combines TRBV28 with TRBJ2-3, with a weak D call TRBD2 (6 bases). This receptor was obtained from a man aged 18 to 29 in good health. Some clones in this sample may be carry-over from other donors' samples. The sample taken for sequencing was naive CD8+ T cells from PBMCs. CDR3 region: CASSILRLETDTQYF. CDR3 in DNA: TGTGCCAGCAGTATCCTCCGACTAGAGACAGATACGCAGTATTTT.